A single sample gave rise to the 27 T cell receptor beta chains below, sequenced in a study of blood T cell repertoires in COVID-19. Clones were read by immunoSEQ multiplex PCR, and TCRdb kept only the in-frame ones, dropping some. The sample includes around 430,000 clones, about 87% of them seen just once. Source material: PBMCs or T cells enriched from blood (not recorded which). The receptors were sampled from a woman aged 45-59 years who had recovered from COVID-19.

Remarks on this clone: The same CDR3 also results from other DNA sequences found in this sample. The chain uses TRBV2 and TRBJ1-1; TRBD1 is a possible D gene (5 bases). The length of the CDR3 is 13 residues. Germline V gene sequence: CDR1 SNHLY, CDR2 FYNNEI. V was pared by 6 bases and J by 1 base, with 9 bases between. The CDR3 loop is CASRLQGNTEAFF. The CDR3 nucleotides are TGTGCCAGCAGATTGCAGGGGAACACTGAAGCTTTCTTT.

This chain joins TRBV28 and TRBJ2-7; 8 bases match TRBD2. Trimming cost V 5 bases and J 2 bases; bases outside gene matches: 5. CDR3 size: 14 residues. CDR1 is MDHEN and CDR2 is SYDVKM in the germline V gene. CDR3 DNA: TGTGCCAGCAGTCAAGCGGGGGATACCTACGAGCAGTACTTC. Its protein is CASSQAGDTYEQYF.

V is TRBV5-5 and J is TRBJ1-4, with 7 bases identical to TRBD1. After removal of 1 base from V and 5 bases from J, the junction contained 5 bases not matched to a gene. The germline gives CDR1 SGHKS, CDR2 YYEKEE (reference sequence). CDR3 size: 15 residues. The DNA for the CDR3 is TGTGCCAGCAGCTTGCTGCCAGGGGGAAATGAAAAACTGTTTTTT. The encoded protein is CASSLLPGGNEKLFF.

The chain has TRBV27 and TRBJ1-1; D unclear. Per germline, CDR1 MNHEY and CDR2 SMNVEV (reference sequence). V dropped 6 bases and J dropped 1 base, with 9 bases sitting between them. The CDR3 has 13 amino acids. DNA of the CDR3: TGTGCCAGCAGGCGGAGGGAGAACACTGAAGCTTTCTTT. Translated, it gives CASRRRENTEAFF.

This clone showed up just once. The genes are TRBV5-1 and TRBJ2-3, with 7 nucleotides matching TRBD2. The V gene end was trimmed by 0 bases and the J gene end by 3 bases; junction bases not matched to a gene: 10. Germline V gene sequence: CDR1 SGHRS, CDR2 YFSETQ. The CDR3 totals 17 residues. CDR3 loop: CASSLGPPAAGTDTQYF. DNA for the CDR3: TGCGCCAGCAGCTTGGGCCCCCCGGCAGCGGGAACAGATACGCAGTATTTT.

The V call is TRBV30, the J call TRBJ1-1; maybe TRBD1 (5 bases). Per germline, CDR1 GTSNPN and CDR2 SVGIG (reference sequence). Trimming removed 1 base at V and 10 bases at J, with 16 bases between. This CDR3 contains 13 residues. This CDR3 is CAWSGSRPGGAFF. In nucleotides, the CDR3 is TGTGCCTGGAGTGGTAGCCGCCCCGGGGGAGCTTTCTTT.

The chain recombines TRBV19 with TRBJ1-2; D might be TRBD1 (6 bases). Germline CDR1 and CDR2: LNHDA and SQIVND (reference sequence). With 1 base removed from V and 6 bases from J, the gap between germline ends came to 9 bases. The CDR3 spans 13 residues. CDR3 nucleotides: TGTGCCAGTAGTATAGGCTGGACAGATGGCTACACCTTC. Protein sequence: CASSIGWTDGYTF.

The V call is TRBV7-8, the J call TRBJ1-5; 11 bases align to TRBD1. Germline V gives CDR1 SGHVS, CDR2 FQNEAQ. This CDR3 is 17 amino acids long. Trimming at V came to 2 bases and at J to 3 bases, leaving 6 bases not matched to a gene. The CDR3 is CASSLRDRGFSNQPQHF. CDR3 nucleotides: TGTGCCAGCAGCTTAAGGGACAGGGGGTTTTCCAATCAGCCCCAGCATTTT.

This clone was seen once. The chain links TRBV27 to TRBJ1-6; 9 positions agree with TRBD1. This CDR3 region has 15 residues. Germline V gene lookup returns CDR1 MNHEY and CDR2 SMNVEV (reference sequence). V lost 0 bases and J lost 7; bases outside the gene matches: 1. The CDR3 DNA is TGTGCCAGCAGTTTATCGGACAGGGGAAATTCACCCCTCCACTTT. Its translation: CASSLSDRGNSPLHF.

The rearrangement uses TRBV5-1 and TRBJ1-6; D might be TRBD1 (5 bases). Trimming stripped 5 bases from V and 14 bases from J, with 11 bases between. Germline CDR1 SGHRS, CDR2 YFSETQ. The CDR3 is 11 amino acids. The CDR3 nucleotides are TGCGCCAGCAGTGGTGAAGGGGCCCTCCACTTT. This sequence encodes CASSGEGALHF.

This chain connects TRBV28 to TRBJ1-3; D call uncertain. The CDR3 has 12 amino acids. Trimming shortened V by 6 bases and J by 7 bases, and 10 bases separated the two germline ends. CDR1 is MDHEN, CDR2 SYDVKM, per germline. This CDR3 reads CASSPEWNTIYF. CDR3 nucleotides: TGTGCCAGCAGCCCTGAGTGGAACACCATATATTTT.

The chain uses TRBV6-5 and TRBJ2-2; TRBD1 matches at 10 bases. Germline V lookup: CDR1 MNHEY, CDR2 SVGAGI. V dropped 6 bases and J dropped 9; count of bases not matched to a gene: 10. The CDR3 extends over 15 amino acids. Here the CDR3 reads CASRTGTGVPWELFF. In nucleotides, the CDR3 is TGTGCCAGCAGGACCGGGACAGGGGTTCCCTGGGAGCTGTTTTTT.

V usage is TRBV3-1 (or the pseudogene TRBV3-2) and J usage is TRBJ2-1; TRBD2 matches 10 bases. Germline CDR1 is LGHDT and CDR2 is YNNKEL (reference sequence). Trimming removed 6 bases from V and 2 bases from J; junction bases left unmatched: 4. The CDR3 covers 15 residues. The CDR3 sequence is CASRQTSGAYNEQFF. The CDR3 nucleotides are TGTGCCAGCAGACAAACTAGCGGGGCCTACAATGAGCAGTTCTTC.

V gene TRBV7-9 combines with J gene TRBJ1-1; D ambiguous. The V end was cut by 3 bases, the J end by 1 base, with 6 bases between. The CDR3 runs to 13 residues. The germline CDR1 and CDR2 sequences are SEHNR and FQNEAQ (reference sequence). In DNA form, the CDR3 reads TGTGCCAGCAGCTTTGGTAGGAACACTGAAGCTTTCTTT. Translated: CASSFGRNTEAFF.

This clone came up once. The chain uses TRBV2 and TRBJ1-4; D possibly corresponds to TRBD1 (6 bases). This CDR3 contains 13 residues. V lost 6 bases, J lost 4 bases, and 9 bases lay in between. Germline CDR1 is SNHLY and CDR2 is FYNNEI. The CDR3 bases are TGTGCCAGCAGAGGACAGATTAATGAAAAACTGTTTTTT. Amino acids: CASRGQINEKLFF.

The chain links TRBV4-3 to TRBJ2-7; the match to TRBD1 covers 7 bases. V dropped 4 bases and J dropped 2; count of bases not matched to a gene: 14. Germline CDR1 is LGHNA and CDR2 is YSLEER. The CDR3 loop spans 17 amino acids. The CDR3 here is CASSPSHDREGPYEQYF. The CDR3 DNA sequence: TGCGCCAGCAGCCCCTCACACGACAGGGAAGGCCCCTACGAGCAGTACTTC.

V and J are TRBV4-3 and TRBJ2-2, with D tentatively TRBD2 (5 bases). CDR1 LGHNA and CDR2 YSLEER come from the germline V gene. The CDR3 sequence is 15 residues long. Trimming took 3 bases from V and 6 from J, leaving 14 bases between them. CDR3 protein: CASSQLAGYAGELFF. CDR3 nucleotide sequence: TGCGCCAGCAGCCAGCTAGCCGGGTATGCCGGGGAGCTGTTTTTT.

The genes are TRBV7-8 and TRBJ2-3, with 9 bases fitting TRBD2. This CDR3 has 14 amino acids. Trimming removed 7 bases from V and 1 base from J; junction bases left unmatched: 3. Per the germline V gene, CDR1 is SGHVS and CDR2 is FQNEAQ. The CDR3 here is CASIRLAGTDTQYF. The CDR3 nucleotides are TGTGCCAGCATCAGACTAGCGGGCACAGATACGCAGTATTTT. Using reference TRBV7-8 and TRBJ2-3 for the parts outside the CDR3, the full variable domain is GAGVSQSPRYKVAKRGQDVALRCDPISGHVSLFWYQQALGQGPEFLTYFQNEAQLDKSGLPSDRFFAERPEGSVSTLKIQRTQQEDSAVYLCASIRLAGTDTQYFGPGTRLTVL.

The chain uses TRBV25-1 and TRBJ2-1; TRBD2 aligns across 7 bases. This CDR3 region has 16 residues. Germline assignment: CDR1 MGHDK and CDR2 SYGVNS. J gave up 5 bases and V 4 bases, and 11 bases lay outside the gene matches. CDR3 sequence: CASSAYKAGLHNEQFF. In DNA, the CDR3 is TGTGCCAGCAGTGCCTACAAAGCGGGGCTTCACAATGAGCAGTTCTTC.

This sequence joins TRBV27 and TRBJ1-5; the D is unclear. There are 16 residues in the CDR3. The germline CDR1 and CDR2 sequences are MNHEY and SMNVEV (reference sequence). Trimming stripped 2 bases from V and 2 bases from J, with 13 bases between. The CDR3 here is CASSLLVDIGNQPQHF. The DNA of the CDR3 is TGTGCCAGCAGTTTACTGGTAGATATTGGCAATCAGCCCCAGCATTTT.

This chain connects TRBV10-3 to TRBJ2-7; 8 bases fit TRBD1. Germline assignment: CDR1 ENHRY and CDR2 SYGVKD. The CDR3 has 15 amino acids. Trimming at V came to 4 bases and at J to 0 bases, leaving 5 bases not matched to a gene. The CDR3 nucleotides read TGTGCCATCAGTGGGGGACAGGCCGACTCCTACGAGCAGTACTTC. Translating it yields CAISGGQADSYEQYF.

This clone was picked up one time. The chain recombines TRBV7-2 with TRBJ1-2; a possible D gene is TRBD1 (5 bases). The CDR3 runs 13 residues. The ends were cut back, 3 bases at V and 3 bases at J, with 8 bases in the middle. Germline-derived CDR1 and CDR2 are SGHTA and FQGNSA. CDR3 coding DNA: TGTGCCAGCAGCTTCGGGGGTTACTATGGCTACACCTTC. This translates into CASSFGGYYGYTF.

In this sample, this clone turned up a few times. The gene calls are TRBV29-1 and TRBJ1-2; D is unresolved. Germline CDR1 reads SQVTM; CDR2 reads ANQGSEA. The CDR3 spans 14 residues. V lost 0 bases to trimming and J lost 0 bases, with 8 bases between them. CDR3 bases: TGCAGCGTTGAAGATCGTTACACTAACTATGGCTACACCTTC. Translated: CSVEDRYTNYGYTF.

This clone was observed a handful of times. The chain carries TRBV7-2 and TRBJ2-7; 8 bases are shared with TRBD1. V was clipped by 7 bases and J by 0 bases; unmatched bases: 5. CDR1 and CDR2 from the germline V gene are SGHTA and FQGNSA. CDR3 length: 14 amino acids. In DNA form, the CDR3 reads TGTGCCAGCAAGGGACAGGATCTCTCCTACGAGCAGTACTTC. Translating gives CASKGQDLSYEQYF.

This clone showed up just a few times. The chain employs TRBV7-9 and TRBJ2-7, with D perhaps TRBD1 (6 bases). From germline, CDR1 is SEHNR and CDR2 FQNEAQ (reference sequence). The V end lost 7 bases, the J end lost 1 base, and 8 bases lay between the germline ends. The CDR3 totals 12 residues. CDR3 amino acids: CASMDRSYEQYF. The DNA for the CDR3 is TGTGCCAGCATGGACAGATCCTACGAGCAGTACTTC.

This chain uses TRBV12-3 or TRBV12-4 with TRBJ1-5; 8 nucleotides line up with TRBD1. The trim removed 8 bases at V and 3 bases at J, leaving 0 bases unmatched. The CDR3 length is 12 residues. CDR3 residues: CASQGANQPQHF. The CDR3 nucleotides read TGTGCCAGCCAGGGGGCCAATCAGCCCCAGCATTTT.

The rearrangement uses TRBV9 and TRBJ2-1; 10 nucleotides match TRBD2. The V gene's germline CDR1 is SGDLS and CDR2 YYNGEE. The V and J ends lost 0 bases and 2 bases, in that order; junction bases with no gene match: 2. The CDR3 runs to 16 residues. DNA for the CDR3: TGTGCCAGCAGCGTAGTAGCGGGGGGCACCTACAATGAGCAGTTCTTC. This sequence encodes CASSVVAGGTYNEQFF.